This passage covers 25 T cell receptor beta chains from one sample sequenced in a study of blood T cell repertoires in COVID-19. Repertoires were generated with immunoSEQ multiplex PCR, while TCRdb's copy carries only in-frame clones and drops some. The sample contains approximately 200,000 clones, approximately 90% of which appear only once. Material for sequencing was peripheral blood. The receptors shown here come from a man aged 30 to 45 with COVID-19, enrolled during active disease.

The genes are TRBV18 and TRBJ1-6; 7 nucleotides agree with TRBD1. The V gene's germline CDR1 is KGHSH and CDR2 LQKENI. Losses at the gene ends were 4 bases for V and 6 bases for J; bases not matched to a gene: 9. This CDR3 comprises 16 residues. This CDR3 is CASSLRDSSSNSPLHF. The CDR3 DNA is TGTGCCAGCTCACTGCGGGACAGCTCTTCTAATTCACCCCTCCACTTT.

The chain joins TRBV29-1 to TRBJ1-4, with D possibly matching TRBD1 (5 bases). The length of the CDR3 is 13 residues. Germline V gene data show CDR1 as SQVTM and CDR2 as ANQGSEA. Between the trimmed V and J ends, which lost 3 bases and 7 bases, there was a span of 12 bases. The DNA for the CDR3 is TGCAGCGTTGACGGGCAGGGTAGTGAAAAACTGTTTTTT. It codes for CSVDGQGSEKLFF.

In DNA, the CDR3 is TGTGCCAGCAGCCGAGTTTTGGCAGCGAGCTCCTACAATGAGCAGTTCTTC. Residues: CASSRVLAASSYNEQFF. The chain has TRBV5-8 and TRBJ2-1; D remains ambiguous. CDR3 length equals 17 residues. Germline V gene data show CDR1 as SGHTS and CDR2 as YDEGEE. Trimming stripped 4 bases from V and 0 bases from J, with 17 bases between.

The chain carries TRBV5-1 and TRBJ2-3; D not resolved. Germline V gene data show CDR1 as SGHRS and CDR2 as YFSETQ. CDR3 length equals 12 residues. Trimming took 3 bases from V and 2 from J, leaving 4 bases between them. CDR3 sequence reads: CASSSSTDTQYF. As DNA, the CDR3 is TGCGCCAGCAGCTCTTCCACAGATACGCAGTATTTT.

V usage is TRBV23-1 and J usage is TRBJ1-1, with D perhaps matching TRBD1 (6 bases). TRBV23-1 is labeled an ORF, and its function is uncertain. The CDR3 sequence is 15 residues long. Trimming removed 3 bases from V and 4 bases from J, with 15 bases in between. CDR3 in amino acids: CASSQRKQGFTEAFF. CDR3 DNA: TGCGCCAGCAGTCAGAGAAAACAGGGTTTCACTGAAGCTTTCTTT.

The chain has TRBV7-9 and TRBJ2-7; 7 bases line up with TRBD2. The trim removed 5 bases at V and 6 bases at J, leaving 7 bases unmatched. The CDR3 runs to 13 residues. Germline CDR1 is SEHNR and CDR2 is FQNEAQ (reference sequence). The CDR3 protein is CASSPAGRGEQYF. CDR3 nucleotides: TGTGCCAGCAGCCCGGCAGGGAGGGGCGAGCAGTACTTC.

The chain carries TRBV5-4 and TRBJ2-2; D ambiguous. Germline CDR1 reads SGHNT; CDR2 reads YYREEE (reference sequence). Trimming stripped 0 bases from V and 7 bases from J, with 22 bases between. CDR3 length: 18 amino acids. CDR3 bases: TGTGCCAGCAGCTTGGATCCCGGAATCACCATATACAGCGGGGAGCTGTTTTTT. It specifies CASSLDPGITIYSGELFF.

This rearrangement joins TRBV29-1 to TRBJ2-1, with 7 positions matching TRBD1. V lost 7 bases to trimming and J lost 4 bases; unmatched junction nucleotides: 16. CDR1 and CDR2 from the germline V gene are SQVTM and ANQGSEA. The CDR3 has 16 residues. The CDR3 region has the DNA TGCAGCGCCAATACCAGGACAGGCGAAAAATACAATGAGCAGTTCTTC. This sequence encodes CSANTRTGEKYNEQFF.

This sequence joins TRBV27 and TRBJ1-4, with D perhaps TRBD1 (6 bases). This CDR3 spans 18 amino acids. CDR1 is MNHEY, CDR2 SMNVEV, per germline (reference sequence). Trimming took off 4 bases at V and 7 bases at J, with 25 bases between the two ends. The CDR3 region is CASSSLPPTGMRAEKLFF. The CDR3 nucleotides are TGTGCCAGCAGTTCACTACCCCCTACAGGGATGCGGGCTGAAAAACTGTTTTTT.

This clone was counted once. V gene TRBV18 combines with J gene TRBJ1-2; 9 nucleotides align to TRBD1. Per the germline V gene, CDR1 is KGHSH and CDR2 is LQKENI. The CDR3 is made up of 16 amino acids. The V and J ends lost 3 bases and 3 bases, in that order; junction bases with no gene match: 8. The CDR3 loop reads CASSPSGTGMYYGYTF. The CDR3 DNA reads as TGTGCCAGCTCACCTTCCGGGACAGGGATGTACTATGGCTACACCTTC.

This chain joins TRBV24-1 and TRBJ2-5, with 9 bases fitting TRBD1. Germline V lookup: CDR1 KGHDR, CDR2 SFDVKD. The CDR3 runs 14 residues. V was pared by 4 bases and J by 6 bases, with 5 bases of the junction left unmatched. CDR3 DNA sequence: TGTGCCACCAGTGAGACGGGACAGGGAAAGACCCAGTACTTC. Translation: CATSETGQGKTQYF.

The chain combines TRBV28 with TRBJ1-6; 8 bases agree with TRBD1. CDR3 length: 16 residues. Looked up from germline, CDR1 is MDHEN and CDR2 is SYDVKM. V lost 4 bases and J lost 7; bases outside the gene matches: 9. The CDR3 loop reads CASSSGTGTINSPLHF. CDR3 DNA sequence: TGTGCCAGCAGTTCTGGGACAGGTACTATCAATTCACCCCTCCACTTT.

This rearrangement joins TRBV5-4 to TRBJ1-2; TRBD1 matches at 7 bases. In germline, CDR1 is SGHNT, CDR2 YYREEE (reference sequence). The CDR3 runs to 14 residues. The J segment lost 2 bases and the V segment lost 4 bases, leaving 5 bases of the junction unmatched. CDR3 sequence reads: CASSVDRVNYGYTF. The CDR3 nucleotides are TGTGCCAGCAGCGTCGACAGGGTGAACTATGGCTACACCTTC.

This clone turned up a few times. The junction and the germline gene differ at one end; a read error may be behind it. The genes are TRBV2 and TRBJ1-3; D is undetermined. The CDR3 has 14 amino acids. Germline CDR1 is SNHLY and CDR2 is FYNNEI. For the CDR3, the DNA is TGTGCCAGCAGGGAAGATCTCTCTGGAAACACCATATATTTT. Translated, it gives CASREDLSGNTIYF.

The chain employs TRBV4-3 and TRBJ1-1; 8 bases line up with TRBD1. The CDR3 is 16 residues long. Unmatched junction bases numbered 4, after V lost 0 bases and J lost 1 base. The germline CDR1 and CDR2 sequences are LGHNA and YSLEER. CDR3 nucleotide sequence: TGCGCCAGCAGCCAAGATTCCGGGACAGGGAACACTGAAGCTTTCTTT. Translation gives CASSQDSGTGNTEAFF.

The chain combines TRBV7-2 with TRBJ2-5; D unresolved. V was shortened by 4 bases and J by 2 bases, with 8 bases between the two germline ends. Germline lookup yields CDR1 SGHTA and CDR2 FQGNSA. The CDR3 has 13 residues. CDR3: CASSSQAQETQYF. In nucleotides, the CDR3 is TGTGCCAGCAGCTCTCAGGCGCAAGAGACCCAGTACTTC.

The chain couples TRBV18 to TRBJ1-2; no clear D gene. Trimming took off 6 bases at V and 3 bases at J, with 23 bases between the two ends. CDR1 and CDR2 (germline): KGHSH, LQKENI. The CDR3 has 17 residues. The CDR3 DNA reads as TGTGCCAGCTCCTCGGTAGCCTCACCAACATCGCACTATGGCTACACCTTC. This gives the protein CASSSVASPTSHYGYTF.

The rearrangement joins TRBV7-2 to TRBJ2-7, with 7 nucleotides matching TRBD2. Germline lookup yields CDR1 SGHTA and CDR2 FQGNSA. The trim removed 4 bases at V and 3 bases at J, leaving 6 bases unmatched. The length of the CDR3 is 14 residues. CDR3 DNA sequence: TGTGCCAGCAGCTCACTAGCGCAGATCTACGAGCAGTACTTC. The encoded protein is CASSSLAQIYEQYF.

CDR3 DNA sequence: TGTGCCTGGAGTGCACAGTATAATTCACCCCTCCACTTT. Amino acids: CAWSAQYNSPLHF. This chain joins TRBV30 and TRBJ1-6; D unresolved. Germline assignment: CDR1 GTSNPN and CDR2 SVGIG (reference sequence). V was shortened by 1 base and J by 4 bases, with 5 bases between the two germline ends. CDR3 size: 13 residues.

This clone was counted a single time. This chain joins TRBV7-9 and TRBJ2-5, with 7 bases matching TRBD2. The CDR3 totals 15 residues. V was clipped by 2 bases and J by 3 bases; unmatched bases: 6. Germline CDR1 is SEHNR and CDR2 is FQNEAQ (reference sequence). This CDR3 reads CASSLRRGGEETQYF. In nucleotides, the CDR3 is TGTGCCAGCAGCTTACGTCGGGGAGGGGAAGAGACCCAGTACTTC.

The rearrangement links TRBV6-6 to TRBJ1-1, with a weak D call TRBD1 (5 bases). Germline assignment: CDR1 MNHNY and CDR2 SVGAGI (reference sequence). V lost 0 bases and J 7 bases, leaving 6 bases between the germline ends. The CDR3 is 12 amino acids. The CDR3 DNA reads TGTGCCAGCAGTTACTCGGGGGGTGAAGCTTTCTTT. Its protein product is CASSYSGGEAFF.

This clone showed up just once. CDR3 protein: CASSGSRALGGYNEQFF. The CDR3, as DNA: TGTGCCAGCAGTGGCTCTCGGGCGCTGGGAGGTTACAATGAGCAGTTCTTC. V usage is TRBV27 and J usage is TRBJ2-1, with D possibly being TRBD2 (6 bases). The CDR3 has 17 residues. Germline-derived CDR1 and CDR2 are MNHEY and SMNVEV (reference sequence). V was pared by 5 bases and J by 4 bases, with 21 bases between.

The chain carries TRBV7-2 and TRBJ2-5, with D possibly matching TRBD1 (6 bases). CDR3 length: 14 residues. V was clipped by 5 bases and J by 5 bases, with 15 bases between them. In germline, CDR1 is SGHTA, CDR2 FQGNSA. The CDR3 coding sequence is TGTGCCAGCAGCCAATATCAGGGGATGGAGACCCAGTACTTC. It codes for CASSQYQGMETQYF.

The chain recombines TRBV9 with TRBJ2-7; TRBD1 is a possible D gene (6 bases). V lost 4 bases, J lost 2 bases, and 16 bases lay in between. Per the germline V gene, CDR1 is SGDLS and CDR2 is YYNGEE. The CDR3 has 15 amino acids. CDR3 in DNA: TGTGCCAGCAGCTCAGACACACGACAGGCCTACGAGCAGTACTTC. Its protein product is CASSSDTRQAYEQYF.

With respect to this clone: The sample has other DNA sequences that encode this CDR3 too. The chain couples TRBV10-3 to TRBJ2-7, with D possibly being TRBD2 (5 bases). Germline loops: CDR1 ENHRY, CDR2 SYGVKD. The CDR3 is 14 residues long. The V gene lost 0 bases and the J gene lost 1 base, with 7 bases spanning the gap. The CDR3 DNA is TGTGCCATCAGTGAGTCAGGCGGGTCCTACGAGCAGTACTTC. It specifies CAISESGGSYEQYF.